This TCR beta chain is from a study of T cell responses to AZD1222 COVID-19 vaccine. Method: immunoSEQ multiplex PCR; TCRdb's copy keeps in-frame clones and lacks some. The table has approximately 190,000 clones, around 92% seen once; the top ten hold 1% to 1.5%. CDR1 and CDR2 (germline): ENHRY, SYGVKD. The CDR3 loop spans 15 amino acids. Trimming shortened V by 0 bases and J by 6 bases, and 13 bases separated the two germline ends. The TCR was taken from an adult in good health. Sequences were derived from peripheral blood, sampled on day 0 of AZD1222 vaccination. This chain uses TRBV10-3 with TRBJ2-3; a possible D gene is TRBD2 (7 bases). The CDR3 bases are TGTGCCATCAGTGAGTCGAGAGGGGGGGCCGATACGCAGTATTTT. Protein product: CAISESRGGADTQYF.